Following are 18 T cell receptor beta chains from one sample sequenced in a study of T cell repertoires in cytomegalovirus infection. MiXCR, run by TCRdb on the reads, gives a single entry per CDR3 protein. Among around 900,000 distinct CDR3 sequences listed, approximately 30% were seen once. Their target antigens are unknown. The sequences come from cultured CD8+ T cells from PBMCs, collected from culture after CMV antigen stimulation. These receptors originate from a human donor in good health (CMV status not recorded). Some clones in this sample may be carry-over from other donors' samples.

A few counts support this clonotype. The chain combines TRBV27 with TRBJ2-1, with 9 nucleotides matching TRBD1. The CDR3 runs to 12 residues. Germline CDR1 reads MNHEY; CDR2 reads SMNVEV (reference sequence). V was clipped by 3 bases and J by 15 bases; unmatched bases: 6. CDR3 residues: CASSFPGQGPFF. Here the CDR3 DNA reads TGTGCCAGCAGTTTCCCGGGACAGGGTCCGTTCTTC.

This clonotype was seen a handful of times. The rearrangement uses TRBV6-1 and TRBJ1-2, with unresolved D. The CDR3 extends over 17 amino acids. Trimming left V 6 bases short and J 4 bases short, with 24 bases between. CDR1 is MNHNS, CDR2 SASEGT, per germline. In DNA, the CDR3 is TGTGCCAGCAGCGCCGCGAGCTTTCGGAGGGTGGGCTATGGCTACACCTTC. It specifies CASSAASFRRVGYGYTF.

V and J are TRBV4-1 and TRBJ2-7; TRBD2 matches 8 bases. From germline, CDR1 is MGHRA and CDR2 YSYEKL. CDR3 length: 14 residues. With 3 bases clipped from V and 7 bases from J, the junction kept 8 bases outside the gene matches. Here the CDR3 reads CASSHKAGGGEQYV. The CDR3 DNA sequence: TGCGCCAGCAGCCATAAGGCGGGGGGTGGTGAGCAGTACGTC.

This clonotype was counted only a few times. The chain combines TRBV6-1 with TRBJ1-1; D gene unclear. The CDR3 spans 14 residues. V dropped 5 bases and J dropped 2 bases, with 12 bases sitting between them. CDR1 MNHNS and CDR2 SASEGT come from the germline V gene. CDR3 protein: CASSWMTANTEAFF. CDR3 DNA sequence: TGTGCCAGCAGTTGGATGACGGCAAACACTGAAGCTTTCTTT.

This clonotype was seen more than once but under ten times. The genes are TRBV19 and TRBJ1-4, with D tentatively TRBD1 (6 bases). The CDR3 runs to 13 residues. Germline V lookup: CDR1 LNHDA, CDR2 SQIVND (reference sequence). V shed 7 bases and J shed 6 bases, with 12 bases lying between them. Here the CDR3 DNA reads TGTGCCAGTACCCGGACAGCCTATGAAAAACTGTTTTTT. Translating it yields CASTRTAYEKLFF.

The chain combines TRBV27 with TRBJ1-5; TRBD1 agrees at 9 bases. CDR3 length equals 15 residues. CDR1 is MNHEY, CDR2 SMNVEV, per germline (reference sequence). Germline trimming cut 5 bases from V and 4 bases from J; bases unmatched to any gene: 6. The CDR3 DNA sequence: TGTGCCAGCAGTCTCTTGACAGGGGGGAATCAGCCCCAGCATTTT. This encodes CASSLLTGGNQPQHF.

CDR3 loop: CSVELDRRWYV. CDR3 coding DNA: TGCAGCGTTGAATTGGACAGGCGGTGGTACGTC. The chain uses TRBV29-1 and TRBJ2-7; 7 bases fit TRBD1. The CDR3 length is 11 residues. Germline lookup yields CDR1 SQVTM and CDR2 ANQGSEA. The V gene end was trimmed by 2 bases and the J gene end by 12 bases; junction bases not matched to a gene: 7.

V gene TRBV27 combines with J gene TRBJ2-3, with no clear D. Germline CDR1 reads MNHEY; CDR2 reads SMNVEV (reference sequence). V was pared by 2 bases and J by 5 bases, with 11 bases between. This CDR3 is 14 amino acids long. CDR3 sequence: CASSLRVDGDTQYF. The CDR3 nucleotides are TGTGCCAGCAGTTTAAGGGTAGACGGAGATACGCAGTATTTT.

This clonotype occurred a few times. The rearrangement joins TRBV6-5 to TRBJ2-5; possibly TRBD2 for D (6 bases). CDR1 MNHEY and CDR2 SVGAGI come from the germline V gene. V was trimmed by 7 bases and J by 7 bases, leaving 19 bases between them. The CDR3 is made up of 14 amino acids. This CDR3 is CASNLDGSVGTQYF. The CDR3 bases are TGTGCCAGCAACCTGGACGGGAGCGTCGGGACCCAGTACTTC.

The chain recombines TRBV7-9 with TRBJ1-4, with D possibly TRBD1 on 5 matching bases. The CDR3 loop spans 16 amino acids. CDR1 and CDR2 (germline): SEHNR, FQNEAQ (reference sequence). Trimming removed 4 bases at V and 0 bases at J, with 12 bases between. The CDR3 DNA follows: TGTGCCAGCAGCTCCCGGGGCAACCCAACTAATGAAAAACTGTTTTTT. This gives the protein CASSSRGNPTNEKLFF.

The rearrangement uses TRBV11-2 and TRBJ2-3; 11 nucleotides agree with TRBD2. Germline lookup yields CDR1 SGHAT and CDR2 FQNNGV. The V and J ends lost 0 bases and 6 bases, in that order; junction bases with no gene match: 5. The CDR3 contains 16 residues. In DNA form, the CDR3 reads TGTGCCAGCAGCTTAGATCTAGCGGGGGGATTGGATACGCAGTATTTT. Amino acids: CASSLDLAGGLDTQYF.

This chain uses TRBV19 with TRBJ1-2; maybe TRBD1 (6 bases). The length of the CDR3 is 12 residues. Germline V lookup: CDR1 LNHDA, CDR2 SQIVND (reference sequence). V dropped 10 bases and J dropped 2 bases, with 11 bases sitting between them. CDR3 sequence reads: CAIFQGNYGYTF. As DNA, the CDR3 is TGTGCCATTTTTCAGGGGAACTATGGCTACACCTTC.

The V call is TRBV10-3, the J call TRBJ1-2; TRBD1 agrees at 8 bases. After removal of 7 bases from V and 8 bases from J, the junction contained 6 bases not matched to a gene. The CDR3 extends over 12 amino acids. Germline V gene sequence: CDR1 ENHRY, CDR2 SYGVKD. The CDR3 reads CAIKTGVWGYTF. The CDR3 DNA is TGTGCCATCAAGACAGGGGTTTGGGGCTACACCTTC.

This clonotype was observed a handful of times. This chain links TRBV10-2 with TRBJ2-5; 9 nucleotides agree with TRBD2. The CDR3 has 14 amino acids. CDR1 is WSHSY, CDR2 SAAADI, per germline. The junction had 8 bases not matched to a gene; V was cut back by 7 bases and J by 5 bases. Written as DNA, the CDR3 is TGCGCCAGCAAATTAGCGGGGGAGGGGGAGACCCAGTACTTC. It specifies CASKLAGEGETQYF.

V usage is TRBV15 and J usage is TRBJ1-3; D is unresolved. The V gene's germline CDR1 is LNHNV and CDR2 YYDKDF (reference sequence). V was cut by 5 bases and J by 0 bases, with 14 bases left in between. CDR3 length: 16 residues. CDR3 protein: CATSLMTTVSGNTIYF. CDR3 DNA: TGTGCCACCAGCCTTATGACAACCGTCTCTGGAAACACCATATATTTT.

The genes are TRBV6-5 and TRBJ2-2; TRBD1 aligns across 8 bases. V was pared by 2 bases and J by 4 bases, with 9 bases of the junction left unmatched. Germline V gene lookup returns CDR1 MNHEY and CDR2 SVGAGI. The CDR3 extends over 17 amino acids. Here the CDR3 DNA reads TGTGCCAGCAGTTACCAGACAGGGGACGGGGGCACCGGGGAGCTGTTTTTT. Its translation is CASSYQTGDGGTGELFF.

V usage is TRBV5-1 and J usage is TRBJ2-1, with a possible D match to TRBD2 (7 bases). Trimming took off 4 bases at V and 3 bases at J, with 14 bases between the two ends. This CDR3 comprises 15 residues. CDR1 is SGHRS, CDR2 YFSETQ, per germline. The CDR3, as DNA: TGCGCCAGCAGCCTGTCCGGGGGGCACTACAATGAGCAGTTCTTC. This codes for CASSLSGGHYNEQFF.

The chain uses TRBV5-1 and TRBJ2-1; TRBD1 might be the D (5 bases). Germline V gives CDR1 SGHRS, CDR2 YFSETQ. The CDR3 has 15 amino acids. V was pared by 4 bases and J by 6 bases, with 17 bases between. CDR3 residues: CASSADSLPSNEQFF. The CDR3 DNA sequence: TGCGCCAGCAGCGCAGACAGCCTGCCATCCAATGAGCAGTTCTTC.